Described below is a single T cell receptor beta chain sequence and its context. This clone was picked up a small number of times. This receptor's antigen is unknown. No qualities accompany the bases; no much larger clone lies one base away. The collaborating institutions used their own protocols to collect whole blood in K2EDTA tubes. For TCRbeta analysis, collaborator samples were shipped as frozen whole blood, as isolated PBMCs, or as DNA extracted from either sample type. Looking up the germline V gene yields CDR1 SGDLS and CDR2 YYNGEE. The CDR3 measures 16 amino acids from cysteine to phenylalanine. Just CDR3 DNA is preserved here, 48 bases in frame from base 1. V ends up 2 bases short and J 6 bases short, with an unmatched junction base count of 9. The source of the sample is a study of blood T cell repertoires in COVID-19 (dated by TCRdb to about 2020). Regarding the complete study: Samples from collaborators originated in the United States, Italy and Spain and spanned both the acute and convalescent phases of COVID-19. The samples were drawn from two sources: the first 160 participants of the ongoing ImmuneRACE study, and 1,200 or so subjects contributed by 6 global collaborators. Nearly every sample came with metadata listing a de-identified subject ID, COVID-19 status, age in years and sex. The dataset comprised deeply sampled blood TCRbeta repertoires from subjects exposed to, actively infected with, or recovered from COVID-19. A freely available public database, intended as a resource for researchers studying the immune response to SARS-CoV-2, is where the repertoires were released. Where available, HLA class I and class II types were obtained from metadata supplied by the sample provider rather than from assay-based typing. The material from the prospective study consisted of cDNA or gDNA derived from T cells, B-cell-depleted T cells, or PBMCs.

The paper as a whole reports these results and caveats: The amount of clinical and demographic metadata varied by source and participant and was provided uncurated.

The immunoSEQ Assay, a bias-controlled multiplex PCR, was used to amplify TCRbeta CDR3 regions from genomic DNA. As for the authors' bioinformatics: The number of nucleated cells in each sample was estimated from the amplification of reference gene primers within the assay. To quantify the absolute abundance of each unique TCRbeta CDR3 rearrangement, sequence reads were collapsed and filtered. For each sample, productive Simpson clonality was calculated as the square root of Simpson's diversity index over productive rearrangements. Here the immuneACCESS table is served through TCRdb, limited to in-frame sequences with V and J called. Missing clones are a known gap in these copies; in checked studies unresolved V genes cover under half, and the rest lacks a known reason. V, J and clone size were drawn from that table, and D and trimming were deduced from the DNA. For this sample there are some 190,000 clones; approximately 77% appear just once. Roughly 10% of the sample is held by the ten biggest clonotypes.

The TCR comes from a woman older than 75 with active or convalescent COVID-19. The V and J genes are TRBV9 and TRBJ1-1; 11 central nucleotides agree with TRBD1. Sequencing input: peripheral blood. The DNA sequence follows: TGTGCCAGCAGCGTGGGAGGACAGGGGGCAATCGCTGAAGCTTTCTTT. Translated, it reads CASSVGGQGAIAEAFF. The CDR3 plus the reference TRBV9 and TRBJ1-1 genes for the other parts give the full variable domain: DSGVTQTPKHLITATGQRVTLRCSPRSGDLSVYWYQQSLDQGLQFLIQYYNGEERAKGNILERFSAQQFPDLHSELNLSSLELGDSALYFCASSVGGQGAIAEAFFGQGTRLTVV.